The 25 T cell receptor beta chains in this list originate from one sample, sequenced in a study of T cells expressing NK-cell markers. From its re-call of the 5' RACE reads, TCRdb lists each CDR3 protein once, without DNA. The sample's table shows a few hundred thousand distinct CDR3 sequences. The sample taken for sequencing was blood T cells: a sorted CD56 or NKG2C T cell subset, CD4+ or CD8+ T cells, or bulk PBMC T cells (not recorded which). These TCRs come from a man younger than 35 in good health.

The rearrangement joins TRBV6-5 to TRBJ2-1; lacking DNA, the TRBD1 call made by TCRdb goes unchecked. In germline, CDR1 is MNHEY, CDR2 SVGAGI. This CDR3 comprises 14 residues. The CDR3 sequence: CASSYSPGLDEQFF.

This chain uses TRBV12-3 or TRBV12-4 with TRBJ1-2; TCRdb designates TRBD1, a call that cannot be tested without DNA. The CDR3 extends over 16 amino acids. CDR3 loop: CASEFRTGTGRSGYTF.

The chain is built from TRBV5-1 and TRBJ2-7; TCRdb calls TRBD2, which cannot be checked without DNA. The germline CDR1 and CDR2 sequences are SGHRS and YFSETQ. The CDR3 is made up of 16 amino acids. CDR3 sequence: CASSLQRTSGIHEQYF.

This chain links TRBV7-9 with TRBJ2-1; TCRdb's D gene call, TRBD2, goes unchecked for lack of DNA. CDR1 is SEHNR and CDR2 is FQNEAQ in the germline V gene (reference sequence). The CDR3 sequence is 17 residues long. CDR3 in amino acids: CASSPRTSGPTYNEQFF. Supplemented by reference TRBV7-9 and TRBJ2-1, the full variable domain reads DTGVSQNPRHKITKRGQNVTFRCDPISEHNRLYWYRQTLGQGPEFLTYFQNEAQLEKSRLLSDRFSAERPKGSFSTLEIQRTEQGDSAMYLCASSPRTSGPTYNEQFFGPGTRLTVL.

The chain links TRBV21-1 to TRBJ1-5. TRBV21-1 is described as a pseudogene. This CDR3 has 12 amino acids. CDR3 amino acids: CASIRLNQPQHF.

The chain employs TRBV18 and TRBJ1-3; TCRdb selects TRBD1, and the lack of DNA leaves this call unchecked. CDR3 length: 15 residues. Per the germline V gene, CDR1 is KGHSH and CDR2 is LQKENI. The CDR3 sequence is CASSPTGFPGNTIYF.

The V call is TRBV6-5, the J call TRBJ2-2; TCRdb picks TRBD2, but there is no DNA to check that call. Germline V CDR1 and CDR2: MNHEY, SVGAGI. The CDR3 covers 17 residues. The CDR3 loop is CASSYRRLAGYTGELFF.

This chain connects TRBV10-3 to TRBJ2-3; TCRdb selects TRBD1, and the lack of DNA leaves this call unchecked. Germline V lookup: CDR1 ENHRY, CDR2 SYGVKD. The CDR3 contains 15 residues. This CDR3 is CASTWSGGNTDTQYF.

The rearrangement joins TRBV29-1 to TRBJ2-7; the TCRdb D gene call, TRBD1, has no DNA to confirm it. The CDR3 is made up of 13 amino acids. CDR1 is SQVTM and CDR2 is ANQGSEA in the germline V gene. The CDR3 spells CSVVTGVGMEQYF.

This sequence joins TRBV20-1 and TRBJ1-5. Germline loops: CDR1 DFQATT, CDR2 SNEGSKA (reference sequence). The CDR3 is 13 residues long. The chain's CDR3 is CSARVLGDQPQHF.

This chain joins TRBV11-2 and TRBJ2-1; TCRdb lists TRBD2, though no DNA is available to test this call. This CDR3 has 14 residues. The germline V gene encodes CDR1 SGHAT and CDR2 FQNNGV. CDR3 loop: CASILAGGHNEQFF.

The V gene is TRBV20-1, the J gene TRBJ2-3; TCRdb names TRBD2, which stays unverified in the absence of DNA. There are 16 residues in the CDR3. The germline CDR1 and CDR2 sequences are DFQATT and SNEGSKA (reference sequence). CDR3 amino acids: CSADQLAVSSTDTQYF.

This chain uses TRBV10-3 with TRBJ2-2; lacking DNA, the TRBD1 call made by TCRdb goes unchecked. CDR1 is ENHRY and CDR2 is SYGVKD in the germline V gene. The CDR3 sequence is 15 residues long. The CDR3: CAISESTGATGELFF.

The chain is built from TRBV20-1 and TRBJ2-1; TCRdb proposes TRBD2, but this gene call is untestable without DNA. The CDR3 sequence is 15 residues long. The germline V gene has CDR1 DFQATT and CDR2 SNEGSKA (reference sequence). CDR3 in amino acids: CSASNAGGSYNEQFF.

The chain combines TRBV7-6 with TRBJ2-1. The CDR3 runs 14 residues. Germline lookup yields CDR1 SGHVS and CDR2 FNYEAQ. The CDR3 spells CASSHNYRTFEQFF.

The chain links TRBV12-3 or TRBV12-4 to TRBJ1-1; the D gene TCRdb calls, TRBD1, cannot be checked with no DNA. The CDR3 spans 15 residues. The CDR3 loop reads CASRSTGGTNTEAFF.

V gene TRBV6-5 combines with J gene TRBJ1-1; as DNA is missing, the TRBD1 call by TCRdb cannot be tested. CDR3 length equals 14 residues. Germline V gene data show CDR1 as MNHEY and CDR2 as SVGAGI. Here the CDR3 reads CASSTTGLGTEAFF.

This chain's CDR3 is CSASGLAGQETQYF. This chain links TRBV20-1 with TRBJ2-5; TCRdb designates TRBD2, a call that cannot be tested without DNA. The CDR3 contains 14 residues. Germline assignment: CDR1 DFQATT and CDR2 SNEGSKA (reference sequence).

The chain joins TRBV19 to TRBJ2-5; TCRdb designates TRBD2, a call that cannot be tested without DNA. Germline V gene lookup returns CDR1 LNHDA and CDR2 SQIVND (reference sequence). The CDR3 contains 14 residues. The CDR3 sequence is CASSTTRSQETQYF. The full variable domain, rest sourced from reference TRBV19 and TRBJ2-5, is DGGITQSPKYLFRKEGQNVTLSCEQNLNHDAMYWYRQDPGQGLRLIYYSQIVNDFQKGDIAEGYSVSREKKESFPLTVTSAQKNPTAFYLCASSTTRSQETQYFGPGTRLLVL.

V gene TRBV18 combines with J gene TRBJ2-3. This CDR3 is 15 amino acids long. Per germline, CDR1 KGHSH and CDR2 LQKENI. This CDR3 is CASSARTARGDTQYF.

CDR3 sequence: CASSETWGTNEKLFF. The chain has TRBV25-1 and TRBJ1-4; no DNA is available, so the TRBD1 call from TCRdb remains unchecked. This CDR3 is 15 amino acids long. Germline values: CDR1 MGHDK, CDR2 SYGVNS.

The chain joins TRBV5-4 to TRBJ2-1. CDR3 length: 14 amino acids. Germline loops: CDR1 SGHNT, CDR2 YYREEE (reference sequence). The CDR3 loop reads CASSFEAGSSEQFF.

The chain carries TRBV6-4 and TRBJ2-1; the TRBD2 assignment by TCRdb is unverifiable without DNA. The germline CDR1 and CDR2 sequences are MRHNA and SNTAGT. CDR3 length: 14 amino acids. The CDR3 loop is CASSGLAGIGEQFF.

The V and J genes are TRBV3-1 and TRBJ1-1; TCRdb designates TRBD1, a call that cannot be tested without DNA. The CDR3 loop spans 13 amino acids. Germline CDR1 reads LGHDT; CDR2 reads YNNKEL (reference sequence). CDR3 amino acids: CASSPRGNTEAFF.

The V and J genes are TRBV29-1 and TRBJ1-3; TCRdb names TRBD1, which stays unverified in the absence of DNA. The CDR3 totals 14 residues. Germline V gene data show CDR1 as SQVTM and CDR2 as ANQGSEA. CDR3 loop: CSAGQTSSGNTIYF.